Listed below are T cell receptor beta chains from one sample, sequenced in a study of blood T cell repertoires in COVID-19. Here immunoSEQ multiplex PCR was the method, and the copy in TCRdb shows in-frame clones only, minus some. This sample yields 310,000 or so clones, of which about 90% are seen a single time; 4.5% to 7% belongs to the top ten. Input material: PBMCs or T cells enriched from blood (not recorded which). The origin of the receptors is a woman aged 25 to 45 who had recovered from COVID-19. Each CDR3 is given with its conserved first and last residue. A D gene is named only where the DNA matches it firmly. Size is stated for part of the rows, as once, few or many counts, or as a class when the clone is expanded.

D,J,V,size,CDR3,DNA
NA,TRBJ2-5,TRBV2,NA,CASNGLDARGETQYF,TGTGCCAGCAACGGCTTAGACGCCCGCGGAGAGACCCAGTACTTC
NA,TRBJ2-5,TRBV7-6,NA,CASSFGTSNGETQYF,TGTGCCAGCAGCTTTGGGACATCTAATGGGGAGACCCAGTACTTC
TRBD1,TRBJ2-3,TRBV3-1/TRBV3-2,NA,CASSHYDRVRDTQYF,TGTGCCAGCAGCCACTATGACAGGGTGAGAGATACGCAGTATTTT
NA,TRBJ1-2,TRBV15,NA,CATTGMGNYGYTF,TGTGCCACCACCGGGATGGGTAACTATGGCTACACCTTC
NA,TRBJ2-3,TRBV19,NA,CATGAGTLTDTQYF,TGTGCCACCGGAGCGGGGACACTCACAGATACGCAGTATTTT
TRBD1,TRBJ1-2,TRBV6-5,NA,CASRPGGQGADGYTF,TGTGCCAGCAGGCCCGGTGGACAGGGAGCTGACGGCTACACCTTC
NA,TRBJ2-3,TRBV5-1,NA,CASSLGLATDTQYF,TGCGCCAGCAGCTTGGGGCTAGCGACAGATACGCAGTATTTT
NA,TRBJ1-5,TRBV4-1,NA,CASSQDRANQPQHF,TGCGCCAGCAGCCAAGACAGGGCCAATCAGCCCCAGCATTTT
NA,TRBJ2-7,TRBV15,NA,CATSREAETPQYF,TGTGCCACCAGCAGAGAAGCGGAGACACCTCAGTACTTC
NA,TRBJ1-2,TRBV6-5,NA,CASSVLADNYGYTF,TGTGCCAGCAGCGTGCTCGCAGATAACTATGGCTACACCTTC
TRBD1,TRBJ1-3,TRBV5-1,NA,CASSSTGVSPTGNTIYF,TGCGCCAGCAGCTCGACAGGGGTTTCTCCTACAGGAAACACCATATATTTT
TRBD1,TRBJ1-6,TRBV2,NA,CASRRDRVNSPLHF,TGTGCCAGCAGACGGGACAGGGTCAATTCACCCCTCCACTTT
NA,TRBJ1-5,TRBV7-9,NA,CASSHAGGNQPQHF,TGTGCCAGCAGCCATGCAGGAGGTAATCAGCCCCAGCATTTT
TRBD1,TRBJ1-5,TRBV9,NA,CASSPGQGDHQPQHF,TGTGCCAGCAGCCCGGGACAGGGTGATCATCAGCCCCAGCATTTT
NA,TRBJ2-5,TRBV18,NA,CASSPSRGTTRETQYF,TGTGCCAGCTCACCTAGTCGGGGGACCACGCGGGAGACCCAGTACTTC
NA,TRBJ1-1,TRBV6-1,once,CASSEDGGTAFF,TGTGCCAGCAGTGAAGATGGAGGTACAGCTTTCTTT
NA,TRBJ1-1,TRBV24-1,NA,CATSGGGNTEAFF,TGTGCCACCAGTGGAGGGGGGAACACTGAAGCTTTCTTT
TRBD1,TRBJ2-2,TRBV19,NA,CASSYRGTGELFF,TGTGCCAGTAGTTACAGGGGCACCGGGGAGCTGTTTTTT
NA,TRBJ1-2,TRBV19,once,CASTGDSSGRGYTF,TGTGCCAGTACAGGAGACAGTTCCGGCCGTGGCTACACCTTC
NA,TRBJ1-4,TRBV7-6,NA,CASSWAGSNEKLFF,TGTGCCAGCAGCTGGGCGGGATCTAATGAAAAACTGTTTTTT
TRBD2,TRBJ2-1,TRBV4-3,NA,CASSQGVAGGPGNEQFF,TGCGCCAGCAGCCAAGGAGTAGCGGGGGGGCCTGGGAATGAGCAGTTCTTC
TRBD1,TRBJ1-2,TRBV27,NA,CASTHGGQDYGYTF,TGTGCCAGCACCCACGGGGGACAGGACTATGGCTACACCTTC
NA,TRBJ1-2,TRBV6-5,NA,CASERQTAGGYTF,TGTGCCAGCGAACGACAGACCGCCGGCGGCTACACCTTC
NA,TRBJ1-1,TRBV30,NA,CAWKLTENTEAFF,TGTGCCTGGAAACTTACAGAGAACACTGAAGCTTTCTTT
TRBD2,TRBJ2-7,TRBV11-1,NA,CASSPGTSGAYEQYF,TGTGCCAGCAGCCCCGGGACTAGCGGTGCCTACGAGCAGTACTTC
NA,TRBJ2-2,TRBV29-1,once,CSVLSGKAGELFF,TGCAGCGTTCTTTCAGGGAAAGCCGGGGAGCTGTTTTTT
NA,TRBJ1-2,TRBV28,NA,CASSLNSYGYTF,TGTGCCAGCAGTTTAAACAGTTATGGCTACACCTTC
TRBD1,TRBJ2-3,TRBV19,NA,CASRGVGNRGTDTQYF,TGTGCCAGTCGTGGTGTCGGGAACAGGGGGACAGATACGCAGTATTTT
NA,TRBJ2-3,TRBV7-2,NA,CASSLLGGTQYF,TGTGCCAGCAGCTTATTGGGGGGTACGCAGTATTTT
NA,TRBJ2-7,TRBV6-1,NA,CASKALDRGSYEQYF,TGTGCCAGCAAGGCTTTAGATCGGGGGTCCTACGAGCAGTACTTC
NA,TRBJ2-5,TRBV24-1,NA,CATSDPTTVPETQYF,TGTGCCACCAGTGATCCTACGACAGTTCCCGAGACCCAGTACTTC
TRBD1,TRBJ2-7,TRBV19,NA,CASRPGQGAAEQYF,TGTGCCAGTAGACCGGGACAGGGGGCGGCAGAGCAGTACTTC